The 17 T cell receptor beta chains below all came from one sample that was sequenced in a study of OX40 agonist ivuxolimab in advanced cancers. Libraries were prepared by immunoSEQ multiplex PCR; TCRdb keeps only in-frame clonotypes and omits some of them. Counted here are 75,000 to 100,000 clones, more than 80% occurring once; the ten biggest clones make up 5.8%. Here the sequenced sample was CD4+ or CD8+ T cells sorted from blood, taken in a trial of the OX40 agonist ivuxolimab. The receptor source for this set is an adult with an advanced solid tumor such as melanoma, head and neck, liver or kidney cancer.

The genes are TRBV7-2 and TRBJ2-7, with a possible D match to TRBD1 (6 bases). The CDR3 length is 15 residues. Trimming took off 0 bases at V and 7 bases at J, with 16 bases between the two ends. Per germline, CDR1 SGHTA and CDR2 FQGNSA. CDR3 loop: CASSLAGTPRSEQYF. CDR3 bases: TGTGCCAGCAGCTTAGCTGGGACACCAAGAAGTGAGCAGTACTTC.

The rearrangement uses TRBV5-8 and TRBJ1-1, with TRBD1 as a possible D gene (5 bases). This CDR3 contains 14 residues. V lost 2 bases and J lost 4, with 12 bases in between. Germline loops: CDR1 SGHTS, CDR2 YDEGEE. The DNA of the CDR3 is TGTGCCAGCAGCTTCCAGGGTATCGGCACTGAAGCTTTCTTT. This sequence encodes CASSFQGIGTEAFF.

This chain connects TRBV9 to TRBJ1-4, with D unclear. Germline CDR1 reads SGDLS; CDR2 reads YYNGEE. CDR3 size: 18 residues. Trimming removed 2 bases at V and 0 bases at J, with 17 bases between. CDR3 sequence reads: CASSVQPGSVTTNEKLFF. In DNA form, the CDR3 reads TGTGCCAGCAGCGTTCAACCGGGCAGCGTTACAACTAATGAAAAACTGTTTTTT.

V gene TRBV29-1 combines with J gene TRBJ1-3; D is unresolved. Trimming stripped 5 bases from V and 2 bases from J, with 13 bases between. Germline-derived CDR1 and CDR2 are SQVTM and ANQGSEA. The CDR3 spans 14 residues. In nucleotides, the CDR3 is TGCAGCGTTCGGGCAGCGATCACTGGAAACACCATATATTTT. Its protein product is CSVRAAITGNTIYF. Full variable domain (missing parts from reference TRBV29-1 and TRBJ1-3): SAVISQKPSRDICQRGTSLTIQCQVDSQVTMMFWYRQQPGQSLTLIATANQGSEATYESGFVIDKFPISRPNLTFSTLTVSNMSPEDSSIYLCSVRAAITGNTIYFGEGSWLTVV.

The sample holds a few counts of this clone. The chain joins TRBV9 to TRBJ2-3; 7 bases align to TRBD2. The CDR3 is 15 residues long. Germline CDR1 SGDLS, CDR2 YYNGEE. The ends lost 4 bases at V and 5 bases at J; junction bases unmatched: 10. Written as DNA, the CDR3 is TGTGCCAGCAGCCCGGGGACTACCCCACAAGATACGCAGTATTTT. Its protein is CASSPGTTPQDTQYF.

This clone was detected once. The chain uses TRBV7-2 and TRBJ2-1; 8 positions match TRBD2. V trimming: 2 bases; J trimming: 9 bases; junction bases outside the gene matches: 9. Germline V lookup: CDR1 SGHTA, CDR2 FQGNSA. The CDR3 consists of 15 residues. The CDR3 sequence: CASSLRSGGLVEQFF. The CDR3 region has the DNA TGTGCCAGCAGCTTAAGGTCGGGGGGGCTTGTTGAGCAGTTCTTC.

This rearrangement joins TRBV10-3 to TRBJ2-1, with a weak D call TRBD1 (6 bases). Per germline, CDR1 ENHRY and CDR2 SYGVKD. Deletions cut 4 bases from V and 0 bases from J, with 13 bases between. The CDR3 sequence is 16 residues long. This chain's CDR3 is CAISVQDRSSYNEQFF. In DNA form, the CDR3 reads TGTGCCATCAGTGTCCAGGACAGAAGCTCCTACAATGAGCAGTTCTTC.

This clone was seen a handful of times. J is TRBJ1-5 and V is TRBV19; D is undetermined. The length of the CDR3 is 12 residues. V was shortened by 3 bases and J by 7 bases, with 7 bases between the two germline ends. Germline V lookup: CDR1 LNHDA, CDR2 SQIVND (reference sequence). CDR3 coding DNA: TGTGCCAGTAGTATGTCGGACCAGCCCCAGCATTTT. This sequence encodes CASSMSDQPQHF.

This chain joins TRBV4-3 and TRBJ1-2, with D possibly TRBD1 on 5 matching bases. Trimming shortened V by 0 bases and J by 3 bases, and 11 bases separated the two germline ends. The CDR3 has 15 amino acids. CDR1 LGHNA and CDR2 YSLEER come from the germline V gene. The CDR3 reads CASSQDSGADYGYTF. The CDR3 DNA reads as TGCGCCAGCAGCCAAGATAGTGGGGCAGACTATGGCTACACCTTC.

This sequence joins TRBV11-1 and TRBJ2-1, with TRBD2 matching over 11 bases. The CDR3 consists of 18 residues. Trimming at V came to 1 base and at J to 8 bases, leaving 13 bases not matched to a gene. Germline CDR1 and CDR2: SGHAT and FQDESV (reference sequence). As DNA, the CDR3 is TGTGCCAGCAGCTTAGTGGACCCTTTAGCGGGGGGGAAGGATGAGCAGTTCTTC. It codes for CASSLVDPLAGGKDEQFF.

This clone was seen a handful of times. This rearrangement joins TRBV7-9 to TRBJ2-3; D ambiguous. V lost 4 bases and J lost 4, with 3 bases in between. CDR1 and CDR2 from the germline V gene are SEHNR and FQNEAQ (reference sequence). There are 11 residues in the CDR3. CDR3: CASSSSDTQYF. The DNA for the CDR3 is TGTGCCAGCAGCTCGTCAGATACGCAGTATTTT.

The V call is TRBV4-1, the J call TRBJ1-3; 8 positions agree with TRBD1. From germline, CDR1 is MGHRA and CDR2 YSYEKL. The length of the CDR3 is 19 residues. The trim removed 0 bases at V and 0 bases at J, leaving 10 bases unmatched. This CDR3 is CASSQDQGAADLSGNTIYF. For the CDR3, the DNA is TGCGCCAGCAGCCAAGATCAGGGGGCCGCAGACCTCTCTGGAAACACCATATATTTT.

The chain employs TRBV7-2 and TRBJ2-3; maybe TRBD2 (5 bases). Germline assignment: CDR1 SGHTA and CDR2 FQGNSA. Trimming left V 0 bases short and J 11 bases short, with 18 bases between. This CDR3 has 15 residues. The CDR3 is CASSLAPTLGRGQYF. In DNA, the CDR3 is TGTGCCAGCAGCTTAGCCCCCACCCTTGGACGGGGGCAGTATTTT. The whole variable domain, filled in from reference TRBV7-2 and TRBJ2-3, reads GAGVSQSPSNKVTEKGKDVELRCDPISGHTALYWYRQSLGQGLEFLIYFQGNSAPDKSGLPSDRFSAERTGGSVSTLTIQRTQQEDSAVYLCASSLAPTLGRGQYFGPGTRLTVL.

This sequence joins TRBV5-6 and TRBJ2-7; TRBD1 might be the D (6 bases). The CDR3 spans 15 residues. In germline, CDR1 is SGHDT, CDR2 YYEEEE. Deletions cut 4 bases from V and 1 base from J, with 15 bases between. The CDR3 region has the DNA TGTGCCAGCAGCACCCGGGACACCTATTCCTACGAGCAGTACTTC. It translates to CASSTRDTYSYEQYF.

The chain is built from TRBV16 and TRBJ2-1; TRBD2 matches at 12 bases. V shed 4 bases and J 6 bases; nucleotides not matched to a gene: 10. The CDR3 length is 17 residues. Germline CDR1 KGHSY, CDR2 FQNENV. CDR3 sequence: CASSPHGLAGLSNEQFF. As DNA, the CDR3 is TGTGCCAGCAGCCCGCACGGACTAGCGGGATTAAGCAATGAGCAGTTCTTC.

The gene calls are TRBV6-1 and TRBJ1-5, with D unresolved. V lost 2 bases, J lost 3 bases, and 11 bases lay in between. Germline loops: CDR1 MNHNS, CDR2 SASEGT. This CDR3 has 15 residues. The CDR3, as DNA: TGTGCCAGCAGTGAAATCGGTCAAGACAATCAGCCCCAGCATTTT. Translated: CASSEIGQDNQPQHF.

The chain has TRBV6-6 and TRBJ2-2; no clear D gene. From germline, CDR1 is MNHNY and CDR2 SVGAGI (reference sequence). Trimming cost V 4 bases and J 4 bases, with 1 base left between them. The CDR3 is 11 residues long. CDR3 nucleotide sequence: TGTGCCAGCAGTTCCACCGGGGAGCTGTTTTTT. Its protein product is CASSSTGELFF.